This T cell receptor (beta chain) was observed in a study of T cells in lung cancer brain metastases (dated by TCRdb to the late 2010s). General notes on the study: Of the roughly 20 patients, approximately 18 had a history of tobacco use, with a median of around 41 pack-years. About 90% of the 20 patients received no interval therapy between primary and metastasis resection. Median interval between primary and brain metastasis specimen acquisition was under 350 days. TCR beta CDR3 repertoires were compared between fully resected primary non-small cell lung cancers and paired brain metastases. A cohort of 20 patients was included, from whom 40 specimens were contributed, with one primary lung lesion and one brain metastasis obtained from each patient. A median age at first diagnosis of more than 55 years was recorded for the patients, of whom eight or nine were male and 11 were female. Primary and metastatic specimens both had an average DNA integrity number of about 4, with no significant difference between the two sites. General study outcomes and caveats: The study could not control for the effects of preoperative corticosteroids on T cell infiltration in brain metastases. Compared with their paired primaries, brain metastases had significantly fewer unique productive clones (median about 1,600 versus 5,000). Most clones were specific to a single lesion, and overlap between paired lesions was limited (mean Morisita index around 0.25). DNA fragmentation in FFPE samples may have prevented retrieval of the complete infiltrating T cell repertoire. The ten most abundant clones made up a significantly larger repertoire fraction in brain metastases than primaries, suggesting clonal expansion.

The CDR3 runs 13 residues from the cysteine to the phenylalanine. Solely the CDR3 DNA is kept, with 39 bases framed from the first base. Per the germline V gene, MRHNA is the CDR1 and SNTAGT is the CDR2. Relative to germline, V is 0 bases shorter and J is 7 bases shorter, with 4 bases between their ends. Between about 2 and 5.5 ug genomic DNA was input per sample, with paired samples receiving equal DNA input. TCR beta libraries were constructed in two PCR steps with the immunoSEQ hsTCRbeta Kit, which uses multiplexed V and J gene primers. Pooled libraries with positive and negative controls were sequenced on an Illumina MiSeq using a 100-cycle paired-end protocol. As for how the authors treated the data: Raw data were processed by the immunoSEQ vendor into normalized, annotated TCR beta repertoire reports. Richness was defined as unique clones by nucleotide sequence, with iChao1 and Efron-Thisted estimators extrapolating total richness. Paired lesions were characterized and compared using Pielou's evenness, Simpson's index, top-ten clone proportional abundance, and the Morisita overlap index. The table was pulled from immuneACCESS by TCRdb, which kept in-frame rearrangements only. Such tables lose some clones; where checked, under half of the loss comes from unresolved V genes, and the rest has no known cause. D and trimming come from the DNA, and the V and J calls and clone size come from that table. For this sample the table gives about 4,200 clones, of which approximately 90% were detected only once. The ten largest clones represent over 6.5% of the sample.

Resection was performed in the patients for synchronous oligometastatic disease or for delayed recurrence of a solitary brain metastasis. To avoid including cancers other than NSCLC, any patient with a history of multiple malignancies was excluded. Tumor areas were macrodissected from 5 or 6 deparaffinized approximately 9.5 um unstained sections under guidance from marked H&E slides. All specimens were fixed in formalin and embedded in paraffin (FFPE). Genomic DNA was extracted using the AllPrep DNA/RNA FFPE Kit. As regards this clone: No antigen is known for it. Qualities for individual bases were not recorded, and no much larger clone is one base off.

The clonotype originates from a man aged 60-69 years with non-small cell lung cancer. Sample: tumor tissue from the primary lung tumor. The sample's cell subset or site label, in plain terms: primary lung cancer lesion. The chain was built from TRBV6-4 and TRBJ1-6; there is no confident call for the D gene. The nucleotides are TGTGCCAGCAGTGACTCGGCAAATTCACCCCTCCACTTT. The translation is CASSDSANSPLHF.